Each of the 8 T cell receptor beta chains below was sequenced from the same sample in a study of human T cells and chemical hapten exposure. The time point: pre-sensitization, week 0. Regarding treatment: therapeutic diphenylcyclopropenone sensitization with weekly scalp DPC. MiXCR was run by TCRdb on the RACE reads, yielding one entry per CDR3 protein. The sample holds about 380,000 distinct CDR3 sequences, 4% to 6% seen once. The sequencing used whole blood, collected in connection with sensitization to the hapten diphenylcyclopropenone (DPC). These receptors were obtained from a woman between 50 and 59 years old with alopecia areata. Some clones in this sample may be carry-over from other donors' samples.

This clonotype was detected a few times. The chain joins TRBV29-1 to TRBJ1-2, with TRBD1 identical over 8 bases. Unmatched junction bases numbered 10, after V lost 5 bases and J lost 5 bases. The germline gives CDR1 SQVTM, CDR2 ANQGSEA. The CDR3 covers 14 residues. The CDR3 DNA reads as TGCAGCGTTTACAGCACCGGGACAGGATATGGCTACACCTTC. Translated: CSVYSTGTGYGYTF.

This clonotype has a count of ten or more. The chain couples TRBV7-6 to TRBJ2-1; D unclear. V lost 8 bases and J 6 bases, leaving 8 bases between the germline ends. Germline V gene lookup returns CDR1 SGHVS and CDR2 FNYEAQ. The CDR3 is 11 amino acids. The DNA for the CDR3 is TGTGCCAGCGGGGAACCCAATGAGCAGTTCTTC. Its translation: CASGEPNEQFF.

This clonotype came up a few times. The J gene is TRBJ1-2, the V gene TRBV6-5; D remains unclear. The CDR3 runs 15 residues. CDR1 and CDR2 (germline): MNHEY, SVGAGI. The V and J ends lost 5 bases and 0 bases respectively, with 13 bases between them. The DNA of the CDR3 is TGTGCCAGCAGTCTTTCCCACAGTTCTAACTATGGCTACACCTTC. This gives the protein CASSLSHSSNYGYTF.

The table lists this clonotype with a few counts. The V call is TRBV2, the J call TRBJ1-2; D gene ambiguous. V shed 7 bases and J shed 0 bases, with 6 bases lying between them. The CDR3 consists of 12 residues. Germline V gene lookup returns CDR1 SNHLY and CDR2 FYNNEI. CDR3 bases: TGTGCCAGCATGGAAGCTAACTATGGCTACACCTTC. Amino acids: CASMEANYGYTF.

This clonotype was picked up many times. This rearrangement joins TRBV6-1 to TRBJ2-7; D is undetermined. CDR1 and CDR2 from the germline V gene are MNHNS and SASEGT. V was trimmed by 8 bases and J by 0 bases, leaving 11 bases between them. This CDR3 region has 13 residues. The CDR3 protein is CASRSADSYEQYF. The CDR3 nucleotides are TGTGCCAGCCGGTCCGCGGACTCCTACGAGCAGTACTTC.

This clonotype was detected ten times or more. The chain couples TRBV14 to TRBJ2-3; 9 nucleotides match TRBD1. The germline gives CDR1 SGHDN, CDR2 FVKESK. The CDR3 loop spans 16 amino acids. Germline trimming cut 3 bases from V and 6 bases from J; bases unmatched to any gene: 10. The DNA of the CDR3 is TGTGCCAGCAGCCAGTGGGGACAGGGCGGTATGGATACGCAGTATTTT. It encodes CASSQWGQGGMDTQYF.

The table lists this clonotype with many counts. The chain has TRBV20-1 and TRBJ1-1; D is unresolved. The germline gives CDR1 DFQATT, CDR2 SNEGSKA (reference sequence). This CDR3 is built from 14 residues. The V and J ends lost 2 bases and 5 bases respectively, with 15 bases between them. The CDR3 nucleotides are TGCAGTGCTAGAAGGACGGGAAGTGAGACTGAAGCTTTCTTT. Residues: CSARRTGSETEAFF.

This clonotype was seen at least ten times. This chain uses TRBV6-2 or TRBV6-3 with TRBJ2-3, with TRBD1 matching 9 bases. The CDR3 has 14 residues. V lost 6 bases, J lost 3 bases, and 4 bases stayed unmatched. CDR1 and CDR2 (germline): MNHEY, SVGEGT. In DNA, the CDR3 is TGTGCCAGCAGAGAGGACAGGGGAACAGATACGCAGTATTTT. This codes for CASREDRGTDTQYF.